The rows below give T cell receptor beta chains drawn from one sample of a study of blood T cell repertoires in COVID-19. TCRdb's table, derived via immunoSEQ multiplex PCR, lists solely in-frame clones and lacks some. This sample has 15,000 to 25,000 clones, with approximately 79% found just once. Source material: peripheral blood. The receptors derive from a man aged 80 or over with acute or convalescent COVID-19. The CDR3 runs from the conserved cysteine through the conserved F or W. D genes are given only for firm matches. A clone size is listed for some rows: how often the clone was seen (once, few, many), or a class if it is expanded.

j_gene	d_gene	v_gene	abundance	CDR3aa	CDR3nt
TRBJ2-1	NA	TRBV18	NA	CASSPQTDVRPFF	TGTGCCAGCTCACCACAAACAGACGTTAGACCGTTCTTC
TRBJ1-2	NA	TRBV19	NA	CASSIERGDYGYTF	TGTGCCAGTAGTATAGAGCGGGGGGACTATGGCTACACCTTC
TRBJ2-3	NA	TRBV5-1	NA	CASSFTLASSDTQYF	TGCGCCAGCAGCTTCACCCTAGCATCCTCAGATACGCAGTATTTT
TRBJ1-2	NA	TRBV7-9	NA	CAIFLRGEANYGYTF	TGTGCCATTTTCCTACGAGGGGAGGCTAACTATGGCTACACCTTC
TRBJ1-2	TRBD1	TRBV5-4	NA	CASSLGQLNRGYTF	TGTGCCAGCAGCCTGGGACAGTTGAACCGGGGCTACACCTTC
TRBJ2-1	TRBD2	TRBV5-1	NA	CASSPGLAGADNEQFF	TGCGCCAGCAGCCCGGGACTAGCGGGAGCTGATAATGAGCAGTTCTTC
TRBJ2-2	NA	TRBV9	NA	CASSVAANTGELFF	TGTGCCAGCAGCGTAGCCGCGAACACCGGGGAGCTGTTTTTT
TRBJ2-7	TRBD2	TRBV27	NA	CASSSVGLAGFSEQYF	TGTGCCAGCAGTTCCGTTGGACTAGCGGGATTTTCCGAGCAGTACTTC
TRBJ1-5	NA	TRBV6-6	NA	CASLDLQGPNQPQHF	TGTGCCAGCCTCGACTTACAGGGCCCTAATCAGCCCCAGCATTTT
TRBJ1-5	NA	TRBV19	NA	CASTAGSVGNQPQHF	TGTGCCAGTACCGCAGGGTCCGTTGGCAATCAGCCCCAGCATTTT
TRBJ1-3	TRBD1	TRBV7-3	NA	CASSPGQGDTIYF	TGTGCCAGCAGCCCGGGACAGGGAGACACCATATATTTT
TRBJ1-1	NA	TRBV12-5	NA	CASSYGLGNTEAFF	TGTGCTAGTTCTTACGGGTTAGGGAACACTGAAGCTTTCTTT
TRBJ1-6	TRBD1	TRBV4-2	once	CASSQEAGGNSPLHF	TGTGCCAGCAGCCAAGAGGCAGGGGGTAATTCACCCCTCCACTTT
TRBJ1-5	NA	TRBV7-4	once	CASSFRVSNQPQHF	TGTGCCAGCAGCTTCCGCGTGAGCAATCAGCCCCAGCATTTT
TRBJ1-4	NA	TRBV7-9	NA	CASSGDMLKEKLFF	TGTGCCAGCAGCGGGGACATGTTAAAAGAAAAACTGTTTTTT
TRBJ2-1	TRBD2	TRBV11-2	NA	CASSLRTSDYNEQFF	TGTGCCAGCAGCTTAAGGACTAGCGACTACAATGAGCAGTTCTTC
TRBJ2-1	NA	TRBV11-1	NA	CASSLARPGRYNEQFF	TGTGCCAGCAGCTTAGCGCGGCCAGGGCGGTACAATGAGCAGTTCTTC
TRBJ2-3	TRBD2	TRBV29-1	NA	CSAYLPGGRTDTQYF	TGCAGCGCCTACTTACCGGGAGGCCGCACAGATACGCAGTATTTT
TRBJ1-1	NA	TRBV30	NA	CAWRQTDTEAFF	TGTGCCTGGAGACAAACAGACACTGAAGCTTTCTTT
TRBJ1-1	NA	TRBV5-1	few	CASSTDMNTEAFF	TGCGCCAGCAGCACGGACATGAACACTGAAGCTTTCTTT
TRBJ1-6	TRBD1	TRBV30	NA	CAWSADRGRENSPLHF	TGTGCCTGGAGTGCCGACAGGGGGCGAGAAAATTCACCCCTCCACTTT
TRBJ1-2	NA	TRBV3-1/TRBV3-2	few	CASSQTLGRDHGYTF	TGTGCCAGCAGCCAAACGCTCGGGAGGGACCATGGCTACACCTTC
TRBJ2-1	TRBD2	TRBV3-1/TRBV3-2	NA	CASSQELAGVGEQFF	TGTGCCAGCAGCCAAGAGCTAGCGGGAGTGGGTGAGCAGTTCTTC
TRBJ2-5	NA	TRBV19	NA	CASSIGRIETQYF	TGTGCCAGTAGTATAGGCAGGATAGAGACCCAGTACTTC
TRBJ2-1	TRBD2	TRBV28	few	CASSFRTPGLAGGSSYNEQFF	TGTGCCAGCAGTTTCCGAACCCCGGGACTAGCGGGAGGGAGCTCCTACAATGAGCAGTTCTTC
TRBJ1-1	NA	TRBV19	NA	CASSKGQKMGTEAFF	TGTGCCAGTAGTAAGGGACAAAAAATGGGGACTGAAGCTTTCTTT
TRBJ2-7	NA	TRBV19	NA	CASSKEDRSLEQYF	TGTGCCAGTAGTAAGGAGGATAGATCCCTCGAGCAGTACTTC
TRBJ2-1	TRBD2	TRBV7-6	NA	CASSPSGRAVNEQFF	TGTGCCAGCAGCCCCAGCGGGAGGGCCGTGAATGAGCAGTTCTTC
TRBJ2-5	TRBD2	TRBV10-3	once	CAIPGGGSTVVYSLQETQYF	TGTGCCATCCCCGGTGGCGGGAGCACCGTTGTTTATTCTCTCCAAGAGACCCAGTACTTC
TRBJ2-7	NA	TRBV7-6	NA	CASSRMRGSTGEQYF	TGTGCCAGCAGCAGAATGAGGGGGAGCACTGGCGAGCAGTACTTC
TRBJ2-3	TRBD2	TRBV14	NA	CASSHSGRATDTQYF	TGTGCCAGCAGCCATAGCGGGAGGGCGACAGATACGCAGTATTTT
TRBJ1-2	TRBD1	TRBV2	NA	CASSPTGAPSNYGYTF	TGTGCCAGCAGTCCTACAGGGGCCCCGTCTAACTATGGCTACACCTTC
TRBJ1-1	NA	TRBV6-2/TRBV6-3	NA	CASSDKGGRHTEAFF	TGTGCCAGCAGTGACAAGGGAGGGCGGCACACTGAAGCTTTCTTT
TRBJ1-1	TRBD1	TRBV7-6	NA	CASSPRQGATNTEAFF	TGTGCCAGCAGCCCCCGACAGGGGGCGACTAACACTGAAGCTTTCTTT
TRBJ2-2	TRBD1	TRBV19	few	CASSTRGTAHPRELFF	TGTGCCAGTAGTACCAGAGGGACAGCTCACCCCCGGGAGCTGTTTTTT
TRBJ1-1	NA	TRBV29-1	NA	CSVEGLQGGGEAFF	TGCAGCGTTGAAGGTTTACAGGGAGGGGGTGAAGCTTTCTTT
TRBJ2-5	NA	TRBV30	NA	CAWSHGGVGEETQYF	TGTGCCTGGAGTCACGGGGGAGTCGGGGAAGAGACCCAGTACTTC
TRBJ1-6	NA	TRBV6-1	NA	CASSKVDKISYNSPLHF	TGTGCCAGCAGTAAAGTGGACAAGATCTCCTATAATTCACCCCTCCACTTT
TRBJ2-2	NA	TRBV5-1	NA	CASSSSGTGRTGELFF	TGCGCCAGCAGCTCTTCGGGTACAGGGCGGACCGGGGAGCTGTTTTTT
TRBJ2-7	TRBD2	TRBV28	once	CASSPLAGGSYEQYF	TGTGCCAGCAGCCCGCTAGCGGGAGGCTCCTACGAGCAGTACTTC
TRBJ2-1	TRBD1	TRBV6-5	NA	CASSYRTGNLFF	TGTGCCAGCAGTTACCGGACAGGGAATCTGTTCTTC
TRBJ1-2	TRBD1	TRBV5-6	NA	CASSSDRGAYGYTF	TGTGCCAGCAGCTCCGACAGGGGGGCCTATGGCTACACCTTC
TRBJ1-5	TRBD1	TRBV6-5	NA	CASKKTGANQPQHF	TGTGCCAGCAAGAAGACAGGGGCAAATCAGCCCCAGCATTTT
TRBJ1-5	TRBD1	TRBV7-2	NA	CASSLEQGAGYQPQHF	TGTGCCAGCAGCCTAGAACAGGGGGCAGGGTATCAGCCCCAGCATTTT
TRBJ2-1	NA	TRBV7-2	NA	CASSPGSRTQLSYNEQFF	TGTGCCAGCAGCCCGGGGTCTCGGACTCAGCTCTCCTACAATGAGCAGTTCTTC
TRBJ2-1	NA	TRBV7-9	NA	CASSSGTRVGNEQFF	TGTGCCAGCAGCTCGGGGACTCGCGTCGGCAATGAGCAGTTCTTC
TRBJ2-1	NA	TRBV5-4	NA	CASSLAGSSSYNEQFF	TGTGCCAGCAGCTTGGCGGGGTCAAGCTCCTACAATGAGCAGTTCTTC
TRBJ1-1	NA	TRBV2	NA	CASSDPTVEAFF	TGTGCCAGCAGTGATCCGACAGTTGAAGCTTTCTTT
TRBJ1-4	TRBD1	TRBV7-2	NA	CASSLGTGEKLFF	TGTGCCAGCAGCTTGGGGACAGGGGAAAAACTGTTTTTT
TRBJ2-1	NA	TRBV27	NA	CASSLYWENSYNEQFF	TGTGCCAGCAGTTTGTATTGGGAGAACTCCTACAATGAGCAGTTCTTC